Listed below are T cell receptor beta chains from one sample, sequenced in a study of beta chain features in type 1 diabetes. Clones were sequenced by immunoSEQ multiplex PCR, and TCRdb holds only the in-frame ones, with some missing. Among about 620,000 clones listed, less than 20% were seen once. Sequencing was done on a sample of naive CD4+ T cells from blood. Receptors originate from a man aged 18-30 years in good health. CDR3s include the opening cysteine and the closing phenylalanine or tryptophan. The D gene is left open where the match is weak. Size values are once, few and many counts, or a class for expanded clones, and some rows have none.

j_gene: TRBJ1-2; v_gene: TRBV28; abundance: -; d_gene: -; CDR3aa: CASTGGRNANYGYTF; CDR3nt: TGTGCCAGCACCGGGGGGCGCAACGCTAACTATGGCTACACCTTC
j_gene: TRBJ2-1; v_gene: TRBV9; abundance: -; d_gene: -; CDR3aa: CASSGEAYNEQFF; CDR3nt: TGTGCCAGCAGCGGGGAGGCTTACAATGAGCAGTTCTTC
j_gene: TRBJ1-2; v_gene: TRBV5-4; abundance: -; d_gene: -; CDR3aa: CAVPGYTF; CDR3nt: TGTGCCGTCCCCGGCTACACCTTC
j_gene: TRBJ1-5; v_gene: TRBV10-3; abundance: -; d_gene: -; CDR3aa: CAISEVGDRPQPQHF; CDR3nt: TGTGCCATCAGTGAAGTCGGGGACCGTCCGCAGCCCCAGCATTTT
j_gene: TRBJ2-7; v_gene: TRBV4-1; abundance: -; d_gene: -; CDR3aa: CASSHLDHRAHEQYF; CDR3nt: TGCGCCAGCAGCCATCTGGACCACAGGGCCCACGAGCAGTACTTC
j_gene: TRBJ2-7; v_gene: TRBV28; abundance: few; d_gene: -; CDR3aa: CASSLSGSRGYEQYF; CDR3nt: TGTGCCAGCAGTTTGTCCGGGAGCCGGGGCTACGAGCAGTACTTC
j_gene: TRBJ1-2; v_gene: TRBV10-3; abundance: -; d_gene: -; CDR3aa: CAISVWGAGDGYTF; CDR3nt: TGTGCCATCAGTGTGTGGGGGGCAGGGGATGGCTACACCTTC
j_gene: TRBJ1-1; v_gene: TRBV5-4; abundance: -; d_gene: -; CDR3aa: CASRGRGGPMNTEAFF; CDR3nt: TGTGCCAGCAGAGGGAGGGGTGGACCTATGAACACTGAAGCTTTCTTT
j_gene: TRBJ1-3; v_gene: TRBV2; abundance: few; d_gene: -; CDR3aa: CASSEQGTGNTIYF; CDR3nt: TGTGCCAGCAGTGAACAGGGGACTGGAAACACCATATATTTT
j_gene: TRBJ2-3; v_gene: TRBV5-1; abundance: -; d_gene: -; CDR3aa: CASSSGTADLADTQYF; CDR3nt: TGCGCCAGCAGTTCCGGGACGGCGGATTTAGCAGATACGCAGTATTTT
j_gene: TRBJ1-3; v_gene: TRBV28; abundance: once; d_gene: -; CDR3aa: CASNYREFGNTIYF; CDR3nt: TGTGCCAGCAATTACCGGGAGTTTGGAAACACCATATATTTT
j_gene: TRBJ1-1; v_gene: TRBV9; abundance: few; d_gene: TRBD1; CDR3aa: CASSVVGQGGTEAFF; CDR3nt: TGTGCCAGCAGCGTAGTGGGACAGGGAGGCACTGAAGCTTTCTTT
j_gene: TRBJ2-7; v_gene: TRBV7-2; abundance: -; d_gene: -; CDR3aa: CASSFPASYEQYF; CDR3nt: TGTGCCAGCAGCTTTCCGGCTTCCTACGAGCAGTACTTC
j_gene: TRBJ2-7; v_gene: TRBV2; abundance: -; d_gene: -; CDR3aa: CASSLPIEQYF; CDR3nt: TGTGCCAGCAGTCTGCCCATCGAGCAGTACTTC
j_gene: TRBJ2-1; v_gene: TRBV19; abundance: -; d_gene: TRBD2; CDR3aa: CASSRGLAGGLYNEQFF; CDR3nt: TGTGCCAGTAGTCGCGGACTAGCGGGGGGCCTATACAATGAGCAGTTCTTC
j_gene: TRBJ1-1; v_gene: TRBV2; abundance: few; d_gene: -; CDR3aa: CASSSFSGPNTEAFF; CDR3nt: TGTGCCAGCAGTAGCTTTTCGGGCCCGAACACTGAAGCTTTCTTT
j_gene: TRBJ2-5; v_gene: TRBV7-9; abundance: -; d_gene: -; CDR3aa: CASSVGQRGGTQYF; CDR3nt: TGTGCCAGCAGTGTAGGGCAACGGGGCGGGACCCAGTACTTC
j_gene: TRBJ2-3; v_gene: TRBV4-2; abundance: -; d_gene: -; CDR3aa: CASSQDRQGPDTQYF; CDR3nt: TGTGCCAGCAGCCAAGATCGTCAGGGGCCTGATACGCAGTATTTT